This TCR beta chain was captured by sequencing in a study of T cells after yellow fever vaccination. Whole-study results and caveats: Most clones from primary vaccination were detected again post-booster (96% CD4, around 90% CD8).

In this sample, this clonotype turned up many times. The CDR3 extends over 12 amino acids. V lost 3 bases and J lost 1, with 4 bases in between. TCRdb called the 5' RACE reads again in MiXCR, with one record for every CDR3 protein. The table includes 25,000 to 30,000 distinct CDR3 sequences, around 4.3% detected once. The receptor was isolated from a man younger than 30 who received the YFV17D yellow fever vaccine. The rearrangement links TRBV12-3 or TRBV12-4 to TRBJ2-7; D is ambiguous. The sample consisted of PBMCs, either bulk or a sorted T-cell subset (CD4+, CD8+, memory, or dextramer-sorted; not recorded which), taken on the day of the yellow fever booster vaccination. CDR3 sequence reads: CASSFESYEQYF. DNA of the CDR3: TGTGCCAGCAGTTTCGAATCCTACGAGCAGTACTTC.